Included here is one TCR beta chain sequence, with context. Its matching antigen is unknown. The entry originates in a study of cytomegalovirus exposure and HLA in healthy donors. Whole-study results and caveats: The authors enumerated 150 to 200 TCR beta chains as linked to cytomegalovirus.

Germline V lookup: CDR1 MDHEN, CDR2 SYDVKM. There are 13 residues in the CDR3. The trim removed 2 bases at V and 14 bases at J, leaving 9 bases unmatched. In the PCR, 60 Vbeta and 13 Jbeta primers were used. TCRdb's table, derived via immunoSEQ multiplex PCR, lists solely in-frame clones and lacks some. This repertoire shows 120,000 or so clones, roughly 80% found once; its top ten account for 8.9%. Specimen: PBMCs. The chain links TRBV28 to TRBJ2-1, with TRBD1 identical over 7 bases. This receptor was identified in a man under 40 in good health and CMV-seropositive. The CDR3 protein is CASSLDRQGQKFF. CDR3 bases: TGTGCCAGCAGTTTAGACAGACAGGGTCAGAAGTTCTTC.